This T cell receptor (beta chain) originates from a study of shared clonotypes between healthy human individuals. At the level of the study: The plates for each donor numbered three CD4 naive, three CD4 memory, two CD8 naive and one CD8 memory. Notes on the study in general: The study found lower generation probabilities in non-shared clonotypes than in those shared by all four donors. Clonotype sharing across several donors was observed for 4% to 6.5% of naive CD4 clonotypes.

This CDR3 spans 15 amino acids. Per germline, CDR1 SEHNR and CDR2 FQNEAQ (reference sequence). The V gene end was trimmed by 3 bases and the J gene end by 1 base; junction bases not matched to a gene: 0. This clone came up once. The antigen is unknown. At the DNA level, this CDR3 is encoded by other sequences in the same sample as well. Replicate PCRs from sorted subsets contained roughly 220 ng DNA, which is some 30,000 T cell genomes. TCRdb's table, derived via immunoSEQ multiplex PCR, lists solely in-frame clones and lacks some. The sample carries around 1.5 million clones, around 98% recorded once.

The sequence derives from a man aged 25 to 40 in good health. The material sequenced was naive CD4+ T cells sorted from blood. Subset denoted: CD45RA+ positively selected. The chain joins TRBV7-9 to TRBJ2-2; 9 bases line up with TRBD1. The DNA of the CDR3 is TGTGCCAGCAGCTTGGGACAGGGGAACACCGGGGAGCTGTTTTTT. Amino acids: CASSLGQGNTGELFF.